This T cell receptor (beta chain) originates from a study of OX40 agonist ivuxolimab in advanced cancers. General study points: Normalized T-cell clonal expansion was also low in a subset of nonresponders. With doses of 0.1 to 3.0 mg/kg, CD4+ and CD8+ blood T cells had undergone clonal expansion by week 6.

Comment on this clone: Its matching antigen is unknown.

Assay: immunoSEQ multiplex PCR; the TCRdb copy retains only in-frame clones and omits some. The sample records around 100,000 clones, approximately 95% being singletons. Germline trimming cut 2 bases from V and 5 bases from J; bases unmatched to any gene: 15. This CDR3 is 17 amino acids long. Germline assignment: CDR1 GTSNPN and CDR2 SVGIG (reference sequence). The chain recombines TRBV30 with TRBJ2-5; 9 nucleotides align to TRBD2. The sequencing used CD4+ or CD8+ T cells sorted from blood, collected in a trial of the OX40 agonist ivuxolimab. This sequence was found in an adult with an advanced solid tumor such as melanoma, head and neck, liver or kidney cancer. Written as DNA, the CDR3 is TGTGCCTGGAGTCCTAACCCGCGGGGGGGCGGATTGGAGACCCAGTACTTC. It codes for CAWSPNPRGGGLETQYF. The whole variable domain, remainder taken from reference TRBV30 and TRBJ2-5, is SQTIHQWPATLVQPVGSPLSLECTVEGTSNPNLYWYRQAAGRGLQLLFYSVGIGQISSEVPQNLSASRPQDRQFILSSKKLLLSDSGFYLCAWSPNPRGGGLETQYFGPGTRLLVL.